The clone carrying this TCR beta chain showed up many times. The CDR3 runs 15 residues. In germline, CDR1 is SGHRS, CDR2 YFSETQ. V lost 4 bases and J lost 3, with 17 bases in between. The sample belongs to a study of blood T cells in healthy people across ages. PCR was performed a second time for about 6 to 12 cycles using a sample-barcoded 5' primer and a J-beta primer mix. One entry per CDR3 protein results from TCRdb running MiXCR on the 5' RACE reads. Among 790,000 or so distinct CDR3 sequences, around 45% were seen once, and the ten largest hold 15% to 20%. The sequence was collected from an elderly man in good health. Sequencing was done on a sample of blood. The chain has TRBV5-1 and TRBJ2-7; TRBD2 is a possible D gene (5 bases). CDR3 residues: CASSPEDAGLYEQYF. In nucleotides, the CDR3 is TGCGCCAGCAGCCCCGAAGACGCGGGTCTCTACGAGCAGTACTTC.